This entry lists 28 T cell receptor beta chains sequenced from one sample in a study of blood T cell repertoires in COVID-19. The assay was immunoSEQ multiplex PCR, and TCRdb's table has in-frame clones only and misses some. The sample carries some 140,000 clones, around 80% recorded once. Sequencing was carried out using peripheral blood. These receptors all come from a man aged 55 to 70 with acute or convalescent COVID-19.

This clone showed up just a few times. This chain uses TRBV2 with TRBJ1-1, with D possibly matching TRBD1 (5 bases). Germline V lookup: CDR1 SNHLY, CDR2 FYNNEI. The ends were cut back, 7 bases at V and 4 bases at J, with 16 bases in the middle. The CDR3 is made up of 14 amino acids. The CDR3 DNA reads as TGTGCCAGCACTAACCCAGGGTACGGCACTGAAGCTTTCTTT. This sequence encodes CASTNPGYGTEAFF.

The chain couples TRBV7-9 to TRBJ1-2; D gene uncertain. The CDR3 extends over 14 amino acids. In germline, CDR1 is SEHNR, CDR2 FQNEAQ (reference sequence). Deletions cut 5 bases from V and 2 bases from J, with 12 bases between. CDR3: CASSKTPENYGYTF. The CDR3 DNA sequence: TGTGCCAGCAGCAAAACCCCAGAAAACTATGGCTACACCTTC.

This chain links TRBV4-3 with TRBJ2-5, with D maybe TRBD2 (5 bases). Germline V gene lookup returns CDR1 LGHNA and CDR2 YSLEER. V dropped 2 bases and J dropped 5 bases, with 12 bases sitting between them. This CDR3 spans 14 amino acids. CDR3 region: CASSQLAGTETQYF. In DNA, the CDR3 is TGCGCCAGCAGCCAACTCGCGGGTACCGAGACCCAGTACTTC.

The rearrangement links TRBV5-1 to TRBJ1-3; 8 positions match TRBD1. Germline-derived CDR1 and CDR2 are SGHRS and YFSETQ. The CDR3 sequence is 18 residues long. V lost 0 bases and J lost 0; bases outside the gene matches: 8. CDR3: CASSLEVAGGTSGNTIYF. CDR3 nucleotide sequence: TGCGCCAGCAGCTTGGAGGTCGCAGGGGGCACCTCTGGAAACACCATATATTTT. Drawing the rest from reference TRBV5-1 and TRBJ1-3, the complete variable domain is KAGVTQTPRYLIKTRGQQVTLSCSPISGHRSVSWYQQTPGQGLQFLFEYFSETQRNKGNFPGRFSGRQFSNSRSEMNVSTLELGDSALYLCASSLEVAGGTSGNTIYFGEGSWLTVV.

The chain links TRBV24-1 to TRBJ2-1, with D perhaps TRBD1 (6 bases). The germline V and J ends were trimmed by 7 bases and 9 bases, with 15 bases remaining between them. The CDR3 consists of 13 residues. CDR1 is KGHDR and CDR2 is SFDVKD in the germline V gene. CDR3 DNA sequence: TGTGCCACCAGGGGGGCCGTACAAGCTGAGCAGTTCTTC. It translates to CATRGAVQAEQFF.

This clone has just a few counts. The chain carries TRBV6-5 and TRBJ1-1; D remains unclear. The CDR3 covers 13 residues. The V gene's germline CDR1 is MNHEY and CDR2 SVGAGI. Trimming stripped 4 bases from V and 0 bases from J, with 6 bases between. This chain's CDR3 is CASSFSVNTEAFF. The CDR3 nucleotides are TGTGCCAGCAGTTTTTCCGTGAACACTGAAGCTTTCTTT.

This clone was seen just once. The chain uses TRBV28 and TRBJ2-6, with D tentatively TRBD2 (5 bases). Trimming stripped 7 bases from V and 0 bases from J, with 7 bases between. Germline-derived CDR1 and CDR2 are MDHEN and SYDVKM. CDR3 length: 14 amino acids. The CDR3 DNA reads TGTGCCAGCATACGGGGCTCTGGGGCCAACGTCCTGACTTTC. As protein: CASIRGSGANVLTF.

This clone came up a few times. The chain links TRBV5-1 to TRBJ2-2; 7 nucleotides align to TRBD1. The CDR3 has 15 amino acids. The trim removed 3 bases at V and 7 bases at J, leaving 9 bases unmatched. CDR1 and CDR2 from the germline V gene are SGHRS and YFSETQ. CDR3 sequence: CASSSAGTEGGELFF. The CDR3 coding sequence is TGCGCCAGCAGCTCTGCCGGGACAGAGGGCGGGGAGCTGTTTTTT. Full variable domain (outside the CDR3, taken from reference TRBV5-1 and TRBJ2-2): KAGVTQTPRYLIKTRGQQVTLSCSPISGHRSVSWYQQTPGQGLQFLFEYFSETQRNKGNFPGRFSGRQFSNSRSEMNVSTLELGDSALYLCASSSAGTEGGELFFGEGSRLTVL.

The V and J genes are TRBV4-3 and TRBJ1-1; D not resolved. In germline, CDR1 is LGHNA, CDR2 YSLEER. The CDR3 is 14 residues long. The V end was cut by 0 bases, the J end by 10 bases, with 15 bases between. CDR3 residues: CASSQDTGPYGAFF. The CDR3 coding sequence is TGCGCCAGCAGCCAAGACACGGGTCCCTACGGAGCTTTCTTT.

The CDR3 spells CAIWGGSYEQYF. The CDR3 DNA reads as TGTGCCATCTGGGGGGGATCCTACGAGCAGTACTTC. The chain joins TRBV10-3 to TRBJ2-7; 7 nucleotides line up with TRBD2. Trimming took 8 bases from V and 1 from J; bases not matched to a gene: 2. Germline lookup yields CDR1 ENHRY and CDR2 SYGVKD. The CDR3 has 12 residues.

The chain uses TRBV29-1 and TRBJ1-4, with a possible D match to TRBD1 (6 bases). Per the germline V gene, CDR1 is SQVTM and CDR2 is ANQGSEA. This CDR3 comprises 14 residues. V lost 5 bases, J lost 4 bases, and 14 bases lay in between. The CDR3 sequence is CSVWSGGGNEKLFF. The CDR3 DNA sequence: TGCAGCGTTTGGAGTGGGGGCGGTAATGAAAAACTGTTTTTT.

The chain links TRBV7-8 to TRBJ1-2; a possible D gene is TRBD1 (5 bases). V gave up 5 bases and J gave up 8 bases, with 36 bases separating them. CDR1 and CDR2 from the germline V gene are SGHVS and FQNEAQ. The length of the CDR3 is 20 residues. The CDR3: CASSPRAALLGGDERRGYTF. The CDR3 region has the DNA TGTGCCAGCAGCCCCAGGGCAGCTCTCCTGGGGGGGGATGAACGTCGCGGCTACACCTTC.

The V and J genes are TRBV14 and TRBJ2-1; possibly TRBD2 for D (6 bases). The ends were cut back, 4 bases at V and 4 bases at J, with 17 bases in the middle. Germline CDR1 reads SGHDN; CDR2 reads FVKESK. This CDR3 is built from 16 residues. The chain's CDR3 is CASSRLGSGPYNEQFF. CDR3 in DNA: TGTGCCAGCAGCCGCCTGGGGAGCGGGCCGTACAATGAGCAGTTCTTC.

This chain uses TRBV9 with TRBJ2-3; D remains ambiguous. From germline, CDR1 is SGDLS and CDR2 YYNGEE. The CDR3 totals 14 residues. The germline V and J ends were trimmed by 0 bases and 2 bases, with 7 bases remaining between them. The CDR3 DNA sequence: TGTGCCAGCAGCGTAGATCAGTTCACAGATACGCAGTATTTT. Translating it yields CASSVDQFTDTQYF.

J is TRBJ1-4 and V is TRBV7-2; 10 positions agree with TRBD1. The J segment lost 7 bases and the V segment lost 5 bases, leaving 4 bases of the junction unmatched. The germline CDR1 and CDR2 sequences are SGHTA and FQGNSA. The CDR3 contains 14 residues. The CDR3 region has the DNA TGTGCCAGCAGCCCGGACAGGGGGGCTGAAAAACTGTTTTTT. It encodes CASSPDRGAEKLFF.

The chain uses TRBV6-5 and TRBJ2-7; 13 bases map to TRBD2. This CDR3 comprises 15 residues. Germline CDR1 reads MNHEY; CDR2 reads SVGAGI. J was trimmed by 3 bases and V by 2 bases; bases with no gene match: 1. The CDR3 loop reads CASSYTSGRDYEQYF. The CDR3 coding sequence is TGTGCCAGCAGTTACACTAGCGGGAGGGACTACGAGCAGTACTTC.

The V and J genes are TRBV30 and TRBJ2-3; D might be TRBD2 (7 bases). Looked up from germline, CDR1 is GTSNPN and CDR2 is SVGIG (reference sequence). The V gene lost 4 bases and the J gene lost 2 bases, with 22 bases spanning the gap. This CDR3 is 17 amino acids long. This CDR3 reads CAWTEGGAPSPTDTQYF. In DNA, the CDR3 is TGTGCCTGGACCGAAGGGGGGGCTCCGTCCCCCACAGATACGCAGTATTTT.

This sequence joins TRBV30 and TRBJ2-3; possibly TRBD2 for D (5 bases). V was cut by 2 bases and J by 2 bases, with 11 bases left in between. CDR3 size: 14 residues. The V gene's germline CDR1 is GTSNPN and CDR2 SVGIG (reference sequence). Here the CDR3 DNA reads TGTGCCTGGAGTATACGGGAACCCACAGATACGCAGTATTTT. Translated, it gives CAWSIREPTDTQYF.

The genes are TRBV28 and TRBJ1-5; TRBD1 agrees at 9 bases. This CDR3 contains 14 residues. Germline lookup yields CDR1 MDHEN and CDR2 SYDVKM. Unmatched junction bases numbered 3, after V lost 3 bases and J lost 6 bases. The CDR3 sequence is CASSLEQGAQPQHF. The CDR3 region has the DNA TGTGCCAGCAGTTTGGAACAGGGGGCTCAGCCCCAGCATTTT.

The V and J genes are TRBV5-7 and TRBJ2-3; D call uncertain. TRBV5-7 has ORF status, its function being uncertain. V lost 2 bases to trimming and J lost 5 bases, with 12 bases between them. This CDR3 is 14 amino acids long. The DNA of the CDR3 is TGTGCCAGCAGCTTATGTAAAATGCGAGATACGCAGTATTTT. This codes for CASSLCKMRDTQYF.

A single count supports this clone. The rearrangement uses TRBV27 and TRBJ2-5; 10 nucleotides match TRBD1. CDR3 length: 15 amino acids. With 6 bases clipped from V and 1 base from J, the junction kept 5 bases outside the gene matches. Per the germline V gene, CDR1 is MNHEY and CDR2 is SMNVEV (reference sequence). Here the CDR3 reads CASRWTGGSQETQYF. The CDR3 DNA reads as TGTGCCAGCAGGTGGACAGGGGGATCCCAAGAGACCCAGTACTTC.

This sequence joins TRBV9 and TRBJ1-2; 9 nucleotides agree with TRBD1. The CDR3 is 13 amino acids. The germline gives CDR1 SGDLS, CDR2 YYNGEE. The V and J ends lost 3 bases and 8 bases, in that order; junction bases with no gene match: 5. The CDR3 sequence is CASSGTGGKGYTF. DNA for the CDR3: TGTGCCAGCAGCGGAACAGGGGGCAAGGGCTACACCTTC.

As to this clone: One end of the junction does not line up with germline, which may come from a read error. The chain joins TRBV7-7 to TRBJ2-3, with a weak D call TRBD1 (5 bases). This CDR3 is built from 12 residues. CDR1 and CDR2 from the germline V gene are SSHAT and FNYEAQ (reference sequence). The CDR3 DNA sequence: TGTGCTAGCAGCCCAGGGACAGATACGCAGTATTTT. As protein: CASSPGTDTQYF.

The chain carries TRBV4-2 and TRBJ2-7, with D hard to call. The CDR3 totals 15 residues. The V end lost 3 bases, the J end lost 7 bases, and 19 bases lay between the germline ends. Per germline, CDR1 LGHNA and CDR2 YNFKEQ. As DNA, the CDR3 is TGTGCCAGCAGCCAGCAAGCTAATACCCCCTTGGAGCAGTACTTC. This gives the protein CASSQQANTPLEQYF.

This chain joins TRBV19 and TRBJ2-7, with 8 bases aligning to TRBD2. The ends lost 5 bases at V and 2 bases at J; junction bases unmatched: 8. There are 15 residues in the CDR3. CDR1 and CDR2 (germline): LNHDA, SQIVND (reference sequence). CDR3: CASSAIAGTTYEQYF. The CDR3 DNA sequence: TGTGCCAGTAGTGCCATAGCGGGGACAACCTACGAGCAGTACTTC.

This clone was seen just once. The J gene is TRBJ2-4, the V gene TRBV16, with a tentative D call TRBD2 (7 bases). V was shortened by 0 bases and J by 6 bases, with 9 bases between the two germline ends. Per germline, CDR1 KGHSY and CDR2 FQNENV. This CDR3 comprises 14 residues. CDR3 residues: CASSQSGGANIQYF. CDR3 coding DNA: TGTGCCAGCAGCCAATCTGGGGGGGCAAACATTCAGTACTTC. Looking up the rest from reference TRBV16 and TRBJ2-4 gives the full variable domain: GEEVAQTPKHLVRGEGQKAKLYCAPIKGHSYVFWYQQVLKNEFKFLISFQNENVFDETGMPKERFSAKCLPNSPCSLEIQATKLEDSAVYFCASSQSGGANIQYFGAGTRLSVL.

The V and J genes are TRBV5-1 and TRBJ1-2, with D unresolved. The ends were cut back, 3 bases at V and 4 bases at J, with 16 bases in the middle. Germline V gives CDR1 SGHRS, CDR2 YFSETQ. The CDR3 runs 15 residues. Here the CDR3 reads CASSSGLEGRYGYTF. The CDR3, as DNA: TGCGCCAGCAGCTCGGGGTTGGAGGGCCGCTATGGCTACACCTTC.

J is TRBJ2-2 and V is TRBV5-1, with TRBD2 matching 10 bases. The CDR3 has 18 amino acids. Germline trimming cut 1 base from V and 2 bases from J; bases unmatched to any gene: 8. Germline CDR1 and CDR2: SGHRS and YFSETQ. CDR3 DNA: TGCGCCAGCAGCTTGAATCCAGCGGGAGGGCTCAACACCGGGGAGCTGTTTTTT. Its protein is CASSLNPAGGLNTGELFF. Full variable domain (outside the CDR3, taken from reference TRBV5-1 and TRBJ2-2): KAGVTQTPRYLIKTRGQQVTLSCSPISGHRSVSWYQQTPGQGLQFLFEYFSETQRNKGNFPGRFSGRQFSNSRSEMNVSTLELGDSALYLCASSLNPAGGLNTGELFFGEGSRLTVL.